The next 20 T cell receptor beta chains were all read from a single sample in a study of blood T cells in healthy people across ages. A second 7 to 11 cycle PCR used barcoded and J-beta primers. TCRdb reprocessed the 5' RACE reads with MiXCR, giving one entry per CDR3 protein. The table lists approximately 1.5 million distinct CDR3 sequences, 30% to 35% of them singletons. Sequencing was done on a sample of blood. The receptors come from a woman between 25 and 40 years old in good health.

V gene TRBV27 combines with J gene TRBJ1-3; 7 bases are shared with TRBD1. The V segment lost 6 bases and the J segment 4 bases; nucleotides outside the gene matches: 9. The CDR3 runs to 15 residues. From germline, CDR1 is MNHEY and CDR2 SMNVEV (reference sequence). CDR3 bases: TGTGCCAGCAGCCCGACAGGGTCTATCGGAAACACCATATATTTT. Amino acid sequence: CASSPTGSIGNTIYF.

This chain connects TRBV30 to TRBJ2-1, with D possibly being TRBD2 (6 bases). Trimming cost V 0 bases and J 8 bases, with 11 bases left between them. The germline CDR1 and CDR2 sequences are GTSNPN and SVGIG (reference sequence). This CDR3 spans 13 amino acids. CDR3 loop: CAWSVPGAHEQFF. DNA for the CDR3: TGTGCCTGGAGTGTACCGGGAGCCCATGAGCAGTTCTTC.

Remarks on this clonotype: The junction departs from the called germline gene at one end, perhaps through a read error. This chain joins TRBV10-2 and TRBJ2-5, with 10 bases fitting TRBD2. The germline V gene has CDR1 WSHSY and CDR2 SAAADI. The CDR3 extends over 17 amino acids. The CDR3 DNA sequence: TGCGCCCGCAGTGAGTCGGGGCTAGCGGGGGCCTCAGGGACCCAGTACTTC. Residues: CARSESGLAGASGTQYF.

The genes are TRBV20-1 and TRBJ2-3; D may match TRBD1 or TRBD2 (6 bases each). The CDR3 is made up of 12 amino acids. Germline V lookup: CDR1 DFQATT, CDR2 SNEGSKA (reference sequence). Written as DNA, the CDR3 is TGCAGCACAGGGAAGGGAGGAGATACGCAGTATTTT. Its translation is CSTGKGGDTQYF.

This rearrangement joins TRBV10-3 to TRBJ2-3; a possible D gene is TRBD2 (6 bases). Germline V lookup: CDR1 ENHRY, CDR2 SYGVKD. V shed 0 bases and J shed 1 base, with 14 bases lying between them. The CDR3 contains 17 residues. In DNA form, the CDR3 reads TGTGCCATCAGTGAGTCGTATCAAGGAGGGGGCACAGATACGCAGTATTTT. It translates to CAISESYQGGGTDTQYF.

The chain couples TRBV11-1 to TRBJ2-1; 8 bases fit TRBD2. CDR3 length equals 16 residues. Germline loops: CDR1 SGHAT, CDR2 FQDESV (reference sequence). With 4 bases clipped from V and 4 bases from J, the junction kept 9 bases outside the gene matches. This CDR3 is CASSSTMGLVYNEQFF. The CDR3 DNA reads as TGTGCCAGCAGCTCGACCATGGGACTAGTGTACAATGAGCAGTTCTTC.

The chain employs TRBV7-9 and TRBJ2-5; D is perhaps TRBD2 (6 bases). The CDR3 covers 15 residues. The germline V and J ends were trimmed by 1 base and 11 bases, with 20 bases remaining between them. CDR1 SEHNR and CDR2 FQNEAQ come from the germline V gene (reference sequence). CDR3 sequence reads: CASSLGASDFEEQYF. In DNA, the CDR3 is TGTGCCAGCAGCTTAGGAGCTAGCGACTTCGAGGAGCAGTACTTC.

This clonotype was recorded many times. The rearrangement links TRBV29-1 to TRBJ2-1, with 8 bases matching TRBD1. CDR1 is SQVTM, CDR2 ANQGSEA, per germline. CDR3 length: 14 amino acids. Unmatched junction bases numbered 6, after V lost 4 bases and J lost 4 bases. The CDR3 bases are TGCAGCGTTGGGTCAGGGGGCCGGTACAATGAGCAGTTCTTC. It specifies CSVGSGGRYNEQFF.

The rearrangement links TRBV12-5 to TRBJ2-3, with 7 bases matching TRBD1. CDR1 is LGHNT, CDR2 FRNRAP, per germline. The trim removed 2 bases at V and 1 base at J, leaving 9 bases unmatched. The CDR3 runs 17 residues. CDR3 region: CASGLRPRQGGTDTQYF. The DNA of the CDR3 is TGTGCTAGTGGTTTGCGGCCCAGACAGGGTGGCACAGATACGCAGTATTTT.

This clonotype was counted only a few times. V gene TRBV3-1 combines with J gene TRBJ2-5; 9 nucleotides agree with TRBD1. In germline, CDR1 is LGHDT, CDR2 YNNKEL (reference sequence). CDR3 size: 15 residues. V lost 4 bases to trimming and J lost 4 bases; unmatched junction nucleotides: 7. In nucleotides, the CDR3 is TGTGCCAGCAGCCGCTTCACAGGGGGCGTAGAGACCCAGTACTTC. Its protein product is CASSRFTGGVETQYF.

Note on this clonotype: At one boundary the junction diverges from the germline segment, which might be a read error. The chain is built from TRBV24-1 and TRBJ2-3, with D perhaps matching TRBD2 (6 bases). This CDR3 spans 15 amino acids. CDR1 KGHDR and CDR2 SFDVKD come from the germline V gene. The CDR3 is CATSDPGDRTDAQYF. DNA of the CDR3: TGTGCCACCAGTGATCCGGGGGATCGCACAGATGCGCAGTATTTT.

J is TRBJ1-3 and V is TRBV4-1, with unresolved D. Per germline, CDR1 MGHRA and CDR2 YSYEKL. V shed 0 bases and J shed 7 bases, with 7 bases lying between them. This CDR3 has 13 amino acids. The CDR3 sequence is CASSQDQENTIYF. CDR3 nucleotides: TGCGCCAGCAGCCAAGATCAAGAGAACACCATATATTTT.

Regarding this clonotype: At one end, the junction sequence differs from germline, possibly due to a read error. The CDR3 sequence is CTSSGFNGAQYF. As DNA, the CDR3 is TGTACCAGCAGCGGATTCAACGGGGCCCAGTACTTC. The chain joins TRBV7-9 to TRBJ2-5; maybe TRBD2 (5 bases). This CDR3 contains 12 residues. Germline CDR1 and CDR2: SEHNR and FQNEAQ (reference sequence).

V is TRBV5-1 and J is TRBJ2-1, with TRBD1 as a possible D gene (5 bases). The CDR3 extends over 17 amino acids. Trimming took 4 bases from V and 8 from J, leaving 25 bases between them. The germline CDR1 and CDR2 sequences are SGHRS and YFSETQ. The CDR3 DNA reads TGCGCCAGCAGCCAAGAGCGCGTTGGGGCTACGGTGTATGAGCAGTTCTTC. Protein: CASSQERVGATVYEQFF.

This clonotype was detected a few times. V usage is TRBV6-1 and J usage is TRBJ1-5; 9 bases match TRBD1. V trimming: 3 bases; J trimming: 1 base; junction bases outside the gene matches: 10. CDR1 MNHNS and CDR2 SASEGT come from the germline V gene. The CDR3 covers 18 residues. CDR3 sequence (DNA): TGTGCCAGCAGTGACCCGGACAGGGGCTACTCAAGCAATCAGCCCCAGCATTTT. Translation: CASSDPDRGYSSNQPQHF.

This clonotype was recorded once. The chain employs TRBV7-6 and TRBJ1-1; 11 bases are a match to TRBD1. CDR3 size: 15 residues. CDR1 is SGHVS and CDR2 is FNYEAQ in the germline V gene. V shed 6 bases, J shed 3 bases, and the junction held 6 bases outside the gene matches. The CDR3 DNA follows: TGTGCCAGCAGAGGACAGGGGGCGCTGGACACTGAAGCTTTCTTT. Translated, it gives CASRGQGALDTEAFF.

Notes on this clonotype: It may be a read error: a sequence one base away is much more abundant. V gene TRBV5-1 combines with J gene TRBJ1-2; D remains ambiguous. CDR3 length: 13 residues. Germline CDR1 SGHRS, CDR2 YFSETQ. In DNA, the CDR3 is TGCACCAGTTCCCCGGTGGCTAACTATGGCTACACCTTC. It codes for CTSSPVANYGYTF.

This clonotype was observed a few times. The CDR3 protein is CASSWWRAAPEQYF. CDR3 sequence (DNA): TGTGCCAGCAGTTGGTGGAGGGCCGCCCCCGAGCAGTACTTC. The V and J genes are TRBV27 and TRBJ2-7, with a weak D call TRBD2 (6 bases). Trimming removed 4 bases from V and 6 bases from J, with 16 bases in between. This CDR3 contains 14 residues. Germline V CDR1 and CDR2: MNHEY, SMNVEV (reference sequence).

V and J are TRBV4-1 and TRBJ1-4; D remains ambiguous. This CDR3 is 15 amino acids long. Trimming left V 10 bases short and J 8 bases short, with 23 bases between. CDR1 and CDR2 (germline): MGHRA, YSYEKL. The CDR3 here is CATALLVGRREKLFF. CDR3 nucleotides: TGCGCCACGGCCCTCCTAGTAGGGCGGAGGGAAAAACTGTTTTTT.

The rearrangement links TRBV20-1 to TRBJ2-1, with 7 positions matching TRBD1. Germline CDR1 and CDR2: DFQATT and SNEGSKA (reference sequence). CDR3 length: 14 residues. Trimming removed 5 bases from V and 4 bases from J; junction bases left unmatched: 8. The CDR3 loop is CSASRDSLYNEQFF. CDR3 bases: TGCAGTGCTTCCCGGGACAGCCTTTACAATGAGCAGTTCTTC.